Below, 30 T cell receptor beta chains from the same sample are listed, as sequenced in a study of OX40 agonist ivuxolimab in advanced cancers. Measured with immunoSEQ multiplex PCR; TCRdb has only the in-frame clones, and not every one. The sample lists more than 25,000 clones, roughly three quarters occurring once. The sample consisted of CD4+ or CD8+ T cells sorted from blood, taken in a trial of the OX40 agonist ivuxolimab. These receptor sequences come from an adult with an advanced solid tumor such as melanoma, head and neck, liver or kidney cancer.

The chain employs TRBV7-2 and TRBJ2-1; 16 bases are a match to TRBD2. The CDR3 sequence is 19 residues long. In germline, CDR1 is SGHTA, CDR2 FQGNSA. J gave up 2 bases and V 5 bases, and 9 bases lay outside the gene matches. The CDR3 DNA reads as TGTGCCAGCAGCCGTAACCCCGGGACTAGCGGGAGGGCCTACAATGAGCAGTTCTTC. Protein sequence: CASSRNPGTSGRAYNEQFF.

The V and J genes are TRBV4-1 and TRBJ1-2; D is possibly TRBD1 (6 bases). Germline loops: CDR1 MGHRA, CDR2 YSYEKL. The V end was cut by 4 bases, the J end by 6 bases, with 21 bases between. CDR3 size: 16 residues. CDR3 DNA: TGCGCCAGCAGCCCCTCACCTCGGATGGGGGCGGATGGCTACACCTTC. Residues: CASSPSPRMGADGYTF.

The rearrangement uses TRBV5-1 and TRBJ1-6, with D possibly TRBD1 on 5 matching bases. In germline, CDR1 is SGHRS, CDR2 YFSETQ. The length of the CDR3 is 17 residues. The V end lost 0 bases, the J end lost 13 bases, and 23 bases lay between the germline ends. The CDR3 here is CASSLGDRELLRAPLHF. The CDR3 bases are TGCGCCAGCAGCTTGGGGGACCGCGAGCTATTACGGGCCCCCCTCCACTTT.

The chain has TRBV9 and TRBJ1-2, with D unclear. This CDR3 comprises 14 residues. Trimming took off 0 bases at V and 6 bases at J, with 12 bases between the two ends. In germline, CDR1 is SGDLS, CDR2 YYNGEE. CDR3 sequence reads: CASSVGGERDGYTF. DNA for the CDR3: TGTGCCAGCAGCGTAGGAGGAGAAAGGGATGGCTACACCTTC.

The V gene is TRBV5-8, the J gene TRBJ2-7; D might be TRBD1 or TRBD2, each matching 5 bases. The CDR3 is 15 residues long. Germline loops: CDR1 SGHTS, CDR2 YDEGEE. Trimming cost V 6 bases and J 1 base, with 17 bases left between them. CDR3 DNA sequence: TGTGCCAGCAACCACCTGAGGGGCCCGTCCTACGAGCAGTACTTC. Translating it yields CASNHLRGPSYEQYF.

The rearrangement joins TRBV9 to TRBJ2-2, with D perhaps matching TRBD2 (6 bases). Germline CDR1 reads SGDLS; CDR2 reads YYNGEE. V gave up 0 bases and J gave up 2 bases, with 8 bases separating them. The CDR3 is made up of 15 amino acids. Here the CDR3 reads CASSVGTTNTGELFF. The CDR3 DNA follows: TGTGCCAGCAGCGTAGGGACTACCAACACCGGGGAGCTGTTTTTT.

J is TRBJ2-2 and V is TRBV30; D gene ambiguous. V was trimmed by 0 bases and J by 4 bases, leaving 6 bases between them. CDR1 and CDR2 from the germline V gene are GTSNPN and SVGIG (reference sequence). The CDR3 contains 13 residues. CDR3 region: CAWSVLGTGELFF. In nucleotides, the CDR3 is TGTGCCTGGAGTGTACTCGGCACCGGGGAGCTGTTTTTT.

The V and J genes are TRBV2 and TRBJ2-5, with D unresolved. The end of the DNA is better explained by TRBJ2-7, so the J call may be wrong. The germline CDR1 and CDR2 sequences are SNHLY and FYNNEI. This CDR3 has 17 amino acids. CDR3: CASSERGGDLVVYEQYF. As DNA, the CDR3 is TGTGCCAGCAGTGAACGAGGTGGTGACTTAGTAGTTTACGAGCAGTACTTC.

This chain connects TRBV28 to TRBJ2-1; a possible D gene is TRBD2 (5 bases). Per germline, CDR1 MDHEN and CDR2 SYDVKM. Trimming removed 4 bases at V and 5 bases at J, with 27 bases between. This CDR3 has 19 amino acids. CDR3 region: CASSSSDGRMAGRDNEQFF. The CDR3 DNA reads TGTGCCAGCAGTTCCTCGGACGGACGCATGGCGGGTAGGGACAATGAGCAGTTCTTC.

The chain employs TRBV2 and TRBJ1-5; 7 bases are a match to TRBD1. V was pared by 10 bases and J by 7 bases, with 16 bases of the junction left unmatched. Germline values: CDR1 SNHLY, CDR2 FYNNEI. The CDR3 runs to 15 residues. The CDR3 DNA follows: TGTGCCACTGCTCCTGGACAGGTAGGAAAGCAGCCCCAGCATTTT. Translating it yields CATAPGQVGKQPQHF.

V usage is TRBV13 and J usage is TRBJ2-7; 10 positions agree with TRBD2. J lost 4 bases, V lost 0 bases, and 3 bases had no gene match. Germline V gene sequence: CDR1 PRHDT, CDR2 FYEKMQ (reference sequence). The CDR3 loop spans 15 amino acids. For the CDR3, the DNA is TGTGCCAGCAGCTTAGGCTCTAGCGGGAGTTACGAGCAGTACTTC. Amino acid sequence: CASSLGSSGSYEQYF.

J is TRBJ2-1 and V is TRBV4-2, with TRBD1 identical over 7 bases. The V and J ends lost 7 bases and 3 bases, in that order; junction bases with no gene match: 9. Per germline, CDR1 LGHNA and CDR2 YNFKEQ. CDR3 length equals 15 residues. The CDR3, as DNA: TGTGCCAGCACCTACAGGGGTGGACACTACAATGAGCAGTTCTTC. Its protein product is CASTYRGGHYNEQFF.

This clone was observed a single time. The CDR3 protein is CASSLGPGNTIYF. Written as DNA, the CDR3 is TGTGCCAGCAGTTTGGGTCCTGGAAACACCATATATTTT. The chain combines TRBV28 with TRBJ1-3; D gene unclear. V dropped 3 bases and J dropped 2 bases, with 5 bases sitting between them. Germline V gene data show CDR1 as MDHEN and CDR2 as SYDVKM. This CDR3 contains 13 residues.

This clone was picked up one time. This chain uses TRBV13 with TRBJ2-5; D may be TRBD1 (6 bases). This CDR3 contains 14 residues. Per germline, CDR1 PRHDT and CDR2 FYEKMQ (reference sequence). Trimming pared 4 bases from V and 4 bases from J, leaving 13 bases between. CDR3 amino acids: CASSSYRVGETQYF. The CDR3 DNA follows: TGTGCCAGCAGCTCCTACAGGGTCGGAGAGACCCAGTACTTC.

This clone was seen just once. The V and J genes are TRBV11-2 and TRBJ1-4; maybe TRBD1 (5 bases). CDR1 is SGHAT and CDR2 is FQNNGV in the germline V gene. The CDR3 has 12 amino acids. The ends were cut back, 1 base at V and 12 bases at J, with 9 bases in the middle. CDR3 residues: CASSLGRAELFF. The CDR3, as DNA: TGTGCCAGCAGCTTAGGCAGGGCGGAACTGTTTTTT.

V and J are TRBV27 and TRBJ2-7, with 8 bases aligning to TRBD2. Looked up from germline, CDR1 is MNHEY and CDR2 is SMNVEV (reference sequence). Trimming took 5 bases from V and 4 from J; bases not matched to a gene: 10. This CDR3 is built from 15 residues. The CDR3 nucleotides read TGTGCCAGCAGTGAAGAGGCTAGCGGGTCGTACGAGCAGTACTTC. Translated, it gives CASSEEASGSYEQYF.

V usage is TRBV6-4 and J usage is TRBJ2-3; 10 bases are shared with TRBD2. The V gene's germline CDR1 is MRHNA and CDR2 SNTAGT. The CDR3 loop spans 15 amino acids. J gave up 0 bases and V 5 bases, and 2 bases lay outside the gene matches. The CDR3 sequence is CASSPTSGSTDTQYF. CDR3 in DNA: TGTGCCAGCAGTCCGACTAGCGGGAGCACAGATACGCAGTATTTT.

The chain couples TRBV13 to TRBJ1-2; 12 bases match TRBD1. Trimming at V came to 5 bases and at J to 7 bases, leaving 5 bases not matched to a gene. The V gene's germline CDR1 is PRHDT and CDR2 FYEKMQ (reference sequence). CDR3 length: 14 amino acids. The DNA for the CDR3 is TGTGCCAGCAGCAGGGGGACAGGGGGCGGTGGCTACACCTTC. As protein: CASSRGTGGGGYTF.

CDR3 sequence reads: CASSSRVGLAADTQYF. CDR3 nucleotide sequence: TGTGCCAGCAGCTCCAGGGTGGGTCTCGCGGCAGATACGCAGTATTTT. V and J are TRBV11-3 and TRBJ2-3; D possibly corresponds to TRBD1 (5 bases). The CDR3 has 16 residues. V was pared by 4 bases and J by 4 bases, with 18 bases between. Looked up from germline, CDR1 is SGHNT and CDR2 is YENEEA.

The gene calls are TRBV15 and TRBJ1-5, with TRBD1 as a possible D gene (5 bases). CDR3 length equals 16 residues. With 0 bases removed from V and 6 bases from J, the gap between germline ends came to 15 bases. The germline V gene encodes CDR1 LNHNV and CDR2 YYDKDF (reference sequence). CDR3 region: CATSRDHAGVGQPQHF. DNA of the CDR3: TGTGCCACCAGCAGAGATCACGCGGGGGTAGGTCAGCCCCAGCATTTT.

A few counts support this clone. The chain combines TRBV11-2 with TRBJ2-3, with D possibly called TRBD1 or TRBD2 (6 bases each). Germline CDR1 and CDR2: SGHAT and FQNNGV. V dropped 1 base and J dropped 6 bases, with 20 bases sitting between them. The length of the CDR3 is 17 residues. CDR3 sequence reads: CASSLGGQLLGGDTQYF. DNA of the CDR3: TGTGCCAGCAGCTTAGGAGGACAGTTACTAGGAGGGGATACGCAGTATTTT.

As regards this clone: Compared with germline, one end of the junction differs, possibly owing to a read error. Other DNA sequences in the sample encode the same CDR3. The chain combines TRBV18 with TRBJ2-2; 7 bases agree with TRBD2. The germline CDR1 and CDR2 sequences are KGHSH and LQKENI. CDR3 length: 16 amino acids. The CDR3 region is CASSPSGGTSTWELFF. For the CDR3, the DNA is TGTGCCAGCTCACCTTCGGGGGGAACATCAACCTGGGAACTGTTTTTT.

The chain joins TRBV11-2 to TRBJ2-5, with 8 bases fitting TRBD2. Germline V gene sequence: CDR1 SGHAT, CDR2 FQNNGV. CDR3 size: 15 residues. J was trimmed by 0 bases and V by 5 bases; bases with no gene match: 5. The CDR3 loop reads CASSPGGEYQETQYF. CDR3 coding DNA: TGTGCCAGCAGCCCCGGGGGGGAGTACCAAGAGACCCAGTACTTC.

The rearrangement links TRBV9 to TRBJ2-1; 9 nucleotides agree with TRBD1. Trimming cost V 4 bases and J 5 bases; bases outside gene matches: 13. CDR1 and CDR2 from the germline V gene are SGDLS and YYNGEE. This CDR3 is built from 17 residues. The CDR3 spells CASSYIVSGQGNNEQFF. The CDR3 coding sequence is TGTGCCAGCAGCTACATTGTAAGCGGACAGGGGAACAATGAGCAGTTCTTC.

With respect to this clone: At one end, the junction sequence differs from germline, possibly due to a read error. The genes are TRBV30 and TRBJ2-7; D unclear. Germline V gene lookup returns CDR1 GTSNPN and CDR2 SVGIG (reference sequence). CDR3 length: 8 amino acids. CDR3 sequence (DNA): TGTGCCTGGAGTCCCCTTCACTTC. It yields the protein CAWSPLHF. Variable domain in full (rest from reference TRBV30 and TRBJ2-7): SQTIHQWPATLVQPVGSPLSLECTVEGTSNPNLYWYRQAAGRGLQLLFYSVGIGQISSEVPQNLSASRPQDRQFILSSKKLLLSDSGFYLCAWSPLHFGPGTRLTVT.

The chain carries TRBV7-9 and TRBJ2-1; D remains ambiguous. The CDR3 runs to 12 residues. CDR1 and CDR2 from the germline V gene are SEHNR and FQNEAQ (reference sequence). Trimming left V 6 bases short and J 7 bases short, with 10 bases between. The CDR3 is CASRVGQNEQFF. For the CDR3, the DNA is TGTGCCAGCAGGGTGGGTCAGAATGAGCAGTTCTTC.

V gene TRBV9 combines with J gene TRBJ1-2; maybe TRBD1 (6 bases). Trimming cost V 6 bases and J 3 bases, with 15 bases left between them. This CDR3 region has 14 residues. Germline values: CDR1 SGDLS, CDR2 YYNGEE. The CDR3 DNA is TGTGCCAGCACCAGCGGGGGCGGACACTATGGCTACACCTTC. As protein: CASTSGGGHYGYTF.

In this sample, this clone is medium-sized. The chain joins TRBV11-1 to TRBJ2-3, with D possibly being TRBD2 (6 bases). There are 15 residues in the CDR3. The germline V and J ends were trimmed by 6 bases and 2 bases, with 15 bases remaining between them. In germline, CDR1 is SGHAT, CDR2 FQDESV (reference sequence). CDR3 protein: CASRALEGPTDTQYF. The CDR3 bases are TGTGCCAGCAGGGCGTTGGAGGGTCCCACAGATACGCAGTATTTT.

The table lists this clone with a count of one. In nucleotides, the CDR3 is TGTGCCAGCAGTGACCTCAGGGGAATCGACACCGGGGAGCTGTTTTTT. This gives the protein CASSDLRGIDTGELFF. The V gene is TRBV6-1, the J gene TRBJ2-2; maybe TRBD1 (6 bases). The CDR3 is 16 residues long. Germline V gene lookup returns CDR1 MNHNS and CDR2 SASEGT. Trimming removed 3 bases at V and 3 bases at J, with 14 bases between.

This chain connects TRBV11-2 to TRBJ1-4, with 7 bases identical to TRBD1. The CDR3 sequence is 15 residues long. Germline values: CDR1 SGHAT, CDR2 FQNNGV. The ends lost 2 bases at V and 7 bases at J; junction bases unmatched: 7. CDR3 in DNA: TGTGCCAGCAGCTTACTCAGGGACAGTATTGAAAAACTGTTTTTT. This codes for CASSLLRDSIEKLFF. The variable domain in full, completed from reference TRBV11-2 and TRBJ1-4, reads EAGVAQSPRYKIIEKRQSVAFWCNPISGHATLYWYQQILGQGPKLLIQFQNNGVVDDSQLPKDRFSAERLKGVDSTLKIQPAKLEDSAVYLCASSLLRDSIEKLFFGSGTQLSVL.